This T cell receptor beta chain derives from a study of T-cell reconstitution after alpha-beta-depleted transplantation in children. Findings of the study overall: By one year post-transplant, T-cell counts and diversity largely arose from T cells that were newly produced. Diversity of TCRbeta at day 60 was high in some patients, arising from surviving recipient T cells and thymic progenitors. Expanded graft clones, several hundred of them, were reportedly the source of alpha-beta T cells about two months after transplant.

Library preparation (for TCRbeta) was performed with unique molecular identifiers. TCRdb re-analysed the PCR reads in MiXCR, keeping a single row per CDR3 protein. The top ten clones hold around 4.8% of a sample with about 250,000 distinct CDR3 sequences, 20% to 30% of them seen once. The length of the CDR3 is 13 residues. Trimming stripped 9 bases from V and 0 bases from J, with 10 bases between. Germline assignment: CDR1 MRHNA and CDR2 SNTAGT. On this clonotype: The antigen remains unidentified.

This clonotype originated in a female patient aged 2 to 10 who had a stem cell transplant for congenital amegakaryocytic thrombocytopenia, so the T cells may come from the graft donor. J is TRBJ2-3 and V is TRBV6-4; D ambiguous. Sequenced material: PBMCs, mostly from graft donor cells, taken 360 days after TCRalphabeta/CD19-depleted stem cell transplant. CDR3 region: CASRASSTDTQYF. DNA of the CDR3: TGTGCCAGTAGGGCCTCAAGCACAGATACGCAGTATTTT.